Listed below are T cell receptor beta chains from one sample, sequenced in a study of blood T cell repertoires in COVID-19. Produced via immunoSEQ multiplex PCR; TCRdb's table is partial and in-frame only. Here the sample spans 35,000 to 55,000 clones, nearly 90% being singletons. Sequencing was done on a sample of peripheral blood. Receptor source: a man aged 65 to 85 with active COVID-19. CDR3s include the opening cysteine and the closing phenylalanine or tryptophan. D genes are given only for firm matches. Clone sizes are given selectively: once, few, many, or a class where the clone is expanded.

length: 14; J: TRBJ1-2; D: .; V: TRBV19; size: .; DNA: TGTGCCAGTACCCTGTTCGGGGTAAACTATGGCTACACCTTC; CDR3: CASTLFGVNYGYTF
length: 16; J: TRBJ2-7; D: .; V: TRBV6-5; size: once; DNA: TGTGCCAGCAGTTACTCGACCCGACAGGACACCTACGAGCAGTACTTC; CDR3: CASSYSTRQDTYEQYF
length: 14; J: TRBJ1-4; D: .; V: TRBV19; size: .; DNA: TGTGCCAGTAGTTTACAGGAACGTAATGAAAAACTGTTTTTT; CDR3: CASSLQERNEKLFF
length: 15; J: TRBJ2-1; D: TRBD2; V: TRBV2; size: .; DNA: TGTGCCAGCAGTGCCGGGACTAGCGGGTACAATGAGCAGTTCTTC; CDR3: CASSAGTSGYNEQFF
length: 13; J: TRBJ1-2; D: TRBD1; V: TRBV29-1; size: .; DNA: TGCAGCACCCGGGACAGGGGGCTCTATGGCTACACCTTC; CDR3: CSTRDRGLYGYTF
length: 13; J: TRBJ1-1; D: TRBD1; V: TRBV27; size: .; DNA: TGTGCCAGCAGTATGACAGGGGGCACTGAAGCTTTCTTT; CDR3: CASSMTGGTEAFF
length: 14; J: TRBJ2-1; D: .; V: TRBV6-5; size: .; DNA: TGTGCCAGCAGTTTCTCGTCGGGTTACAATGAGCAGTTCTTC; CDR3: CASSFSSGYNEQFF
length: 16; J: TRBJ1-3; D: .; V: TRBV4-3; size: .; DNA: TGCGCCAGCAGCCAAGTCCCCGGAGACTCTGGAAACACCATATATTTT; CDR3: CASSQVPGDSGNTIYF
length: 13; J: TRBJ2-5; D: .; V: TRBV6-5; size: .; DNA: TGTGCCAGCAGGTTAGACATACAAGAGACCCAGTACTTC; CDR3: CASRLDIQETQYF
length: 17; J: TRBJ1-4; D: TRBD1; V: TRBV4-3; size: .; DNA: TGCGCCAGCAGCCAAGATTATTCCGGGACAGGGGTACGAAAACTGTTTTTT; CDR3: CASSQDYSGTGVRKLFF
length: 15; J: TRBJ1-5; D: TRBD1; V: TRBV19; size: .; DNA: TGTGCCAGTAGTGACCCCGGGACAGTAGGTCAGCCCCAGCATTTT; CDR3: CASSDPGTVGQPQHF
length: 13; J: TRBJ1-1; D: .; V: TRBV19; size: few; DNA: TGTGCCAGTAACCGGGGGAGGAACACTGAAGCTTTCTTT; CDR3: CASNRGRNTEAFF
length: 15; J: TRBJ2-5; D: .; V: TRBV9; size: .; DNA: TGTGCCAGCAGCCGATTCGACAGGCAACAAGAGACCCAGTACTTC; CDR3: CASSRFDRQQETQYF
length: 12; J: TRBJ2-1; D: .; V: TRBV12-3/TRBV12-4; size: .; DNA: TGTGCCAGCAGTCCGGCACTAGGTCTGAAGTTCTTC; CDR3: CASSPALGLKFF
length: 13; J: TRBJ1-5; D: .; V: TRBV12-5; size: once; DNA: TGTGCTACCTCCAACAGGGTCAATCAGCCCCAGCATTTT; CDR3: CATSNRVNQPQHF
length: 17; J: TRBJ2-7; D: TRBD2; V: TRBV10-3; size: .; DNA: TGTGCCATCAGTGATCGGACTAGCGGGGCCTTAGCCTACGAGCAGTACTTC; CDR3: CAISDRTSGALAYEQYF
length: 13; J: TRBJ1-5; D: .; V: TRBV4-3; size: once; DNA: TGCGCCAGCAGCCAATTTACAGGGCTGCCCCAGCATTTT; CDR3: CASSQFTGLPQHF
length: 16; J: TRBJ1-3; D: .; V: TRBV18; size: .; DNA: TGTGCCAGCTCACCAGCGACAGGCCAAGCTGGAAACACCATATATTTT; CDR3: CASSPATGQAGNTIYF
length: 11; J: TRBJ1-1; D: .; V: TRBV29-1; size: .; DNA: TGCAGCGTTGGTAGTTACACTGAAGCTTTCTTT; CDR3: CSVGSYTEAFF
length: 13; J: TRBJ1-1; D: .; V: TRBV12-3/TRBV12-4; size: .; DNA: TGTGCCAGCAGTCCTCAGGCTAACACTGAAGCTTTCTTT; CDR3: CASSPQANTEAFF
length: 13; J: TRBJ1-1; D: .; V: TRBV7-3; size: .; DNA: TGTGCCAGCAGTCAGCAGGGGAACACTGAAGCTTTCTTT; CDR3: CASSQQGNTEAFF
length: 15; J: TRBJ2-1; D: TRBD2; V: TRBV27; size: .; DNA: TGTGCCAGCAGTTTATCTAGCGGGGGGGCGGGTGAGCAGTTCTTC; CDR3: CASSLSSGGAGEQFF
length: 17; J: TRBJ2-5; D: .; V: TRBV3-1/TRBV3-2; size: .; DNA: TGTGCCAGCAGCCAAGATTGGAGCGGGCGTTACCAAGAGACCCAGTACTTC; CDR3: CASSQDWSGRYQETQYF
length: 14; J: TRBJ1-4; D: .; V: TRBV9; size: .; DNA: TGTGCCAGCAGCGTTAGATCAACTAATGAAAAACTGTTTTTT; CDR3: CASSVRSTNEKLFF
length: 15; J: TRBJ2-4; D: .; V: TRBV6-5; size: .; DNA: TGTGCCAGCAGTAAACTTTCGGGAAGCAAAAACATTCAGTACTTC; CDR3: CASSKLSGSKNIQYF
length: 15; J: TRBJ2-2; D: .; V: TRBV6-2/TRBV6-3; size: .; DNA: TGTGCCAGCAGTTACGCGGGATCGAACACCGGGGAGCTGTTTTTT; CDR3: CASSYAGSNTGELFF
length: 15; J: TRBJ2-2; D: .; V: TRBV7-2; size: .; DNA: TGTGCCAGCAGCTTATGGGGGCTTGACACCGGGGAGCTGTTTTTT; CDR3: CASSLWGLDTGELFF
length: 13; J: TRBJ1-2; D: .; V: TRBV12-3/TRBV12-4; size: .; DNA: TGTGCCAGCAGTTTCGACAGATACTATGGCTACACCTTC; CDR3: CASSFDRYYGYTF
length: 15; J: TRBJ2-7; D: TRBD1; V: TRBV4-2; size: .; DNA: TGTGCCAGCAGCCTAACAGGGGACCGTTCCTACGAGCAGTACTTC; CDR3: CASSLTGDRSYEQYF
length: 17; J: TRBJ2-6; D: .; V: TRBV5-5; size: .; DNA: TGTGCCAGCAGCTTGTGGGAGAGAAGCTCTGGGGCCAACGTCCTGACTTTC; CDR3: CASSLWERSSGANVLTF
length: 13; J: TRBJ1-1; D: TRBD1; V: TRBV19; size: once; DNA: TGTGCCAGTAACGGGCAGGGGGACACTGAAGCTTTCTTT; CDR3: CASNGQGDTEAFF
length: 13; J: TRBJ2-7; D: .; V: TRBV23-1; size: .; DNA: TGCGCCAGCAGTCATTCTAGGGGTTACGAGCAGTACTTC; CDR3: CASSHSRGYEQYF
length: 17; J: TRBJ1-5; D: TRBD1; V: TRBV5-3; size: .; DNA: TGTGCCAGAAGCCCGGGGGACAGGGGGAGGTTAGGTCAGCCCCAGCATTTT; CDR3: CARSPGDRGRLGQPQHF
length: 14; J: TRBJ1-1; D: TRBD1; V: TRBV7-8; size: .; DNA: TGTGCCAGCAGGCCTACGGACAGGGCCAATGAAGCTTTCTTT; CDR3: CASRPTDRANEAFF
length: 14; J: TRBJ2-1; D: TRBD2; V: TRBV5-5; size: .; DNA: TGTGCCAGCAGCCAAGTAAGGACTAGCGGTGAGCAGTTCTTC; CDR3: CASSQVRTSGEQFF
length: 13; J: TRBJ2-1; D: .; V: TRBV5-5; size: .; DNA: TGTGCCAGCAGCTTGAGTAGCCTGGGTGAGCAGTTCTTC; CDR3: CASSLSSLGEQFF
length: 15; J: TRBJ1-1; D: .; V: TRBV6-5; size: .; DNA: TGTGCCAGCAGTTACGAGGGCGGGTCGAACACTGAAGCTTTCTTT; CDR3: CASSYEGGSNTEAFF
length: 14; J: TRBJ1-6; D: TRBD1; V: TRBV6-5; size: .; DNA: TGTGCCAGCAGAATAGGACAGGTCGCTTCACCCCTCCACTTT; CDR3: CASRIGQVASPLHF
length: 15; J: TRBJ1-3; D: TRBD1; V: TRBV11-2; size: .; DNA: TGTGCCAGCAGCCGGACAGGGGATGATGGAAACACCATATATTTT; CDR3: CASSRTGDDGNTIYF
length: 15; J: TRBJ1-1; D: TRBD1; V: TRBV9; size: .; DNA: TGTGCCAGCAGCGTAGGTGCAGGGGGAAACACTGAAGCTTTCTTT; CDR3: CASSVGAGGNTEAFF
length: 14; J: TRBJ2-3; D: TRBD2; V: TRBV9; size: .; DNA: TGTGCCAGCAGCGGCGGGACTAGAAAAGATACGCAGTATTTT; CDR3: CASSGGTRKDTQYF
length: 12; J: TRBJ1-4; D: TRBD1; V: TRBV19; size: .; DNA: TGTGCCCCGGGACAGGGGGATGAAAAACTGTTTTTT; CDR3: CAPGQGDEKLFF
length: 11; J: TRBJ2-7; D: .; V: TRBV7-9; size: few; DNA: TGTGCCAGCAGCCCGGTTAACGAGCAGTACTTC; CDR3: CASSPVNEQYF
length: 15; J: TRBJ1-5; D: TRBD1; V: TRBV25-1; size: .; DNA: TGTGCCAGCAGTGAAGGGGACAGGATCAATCAGCCCCAGCATTTT; CDR3: CASSEGDRINQPQHF